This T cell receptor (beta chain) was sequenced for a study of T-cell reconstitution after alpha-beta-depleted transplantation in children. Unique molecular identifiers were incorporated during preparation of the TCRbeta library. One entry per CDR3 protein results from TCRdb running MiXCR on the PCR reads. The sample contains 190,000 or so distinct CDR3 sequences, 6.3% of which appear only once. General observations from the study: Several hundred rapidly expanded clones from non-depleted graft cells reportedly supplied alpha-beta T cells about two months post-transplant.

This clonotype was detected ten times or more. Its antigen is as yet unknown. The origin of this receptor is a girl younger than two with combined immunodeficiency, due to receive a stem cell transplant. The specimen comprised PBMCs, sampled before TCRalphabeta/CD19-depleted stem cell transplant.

CDR3 loop: CASSVMGPNQPQHF. The DNA for the CDR3 is TGTGCCAGCAGCGTAATGGGACCAAATCAGCCCCAGCATTTT. V and J are TRBV9 and TRBJ1-5, with D maybe TRBD1 (5 bases). V was shortened by 1 base and J by 4 bases, with 9 bases between the two germline ends. Germline CDR1 SGDLS, CDR2 YYNGEE. This CDR3 has 14 residues.